These 26 T cell receptor beta chains share one sample of origin, sequenced in a study of CXCR3-negative and CXCR3-positive naive CD8 T cells. Study findings and constraints: Comparison of naive cells showed more hydrophobic TRB CDR3s in CXCR3-positive than in CXCR3-negative naive cells.

No antigen has been assigned to these receptors. The libraries of TRB cDNA were prepared using 5' RACE with UMI labels. For each CDR3 protein, TCRdb gives one entry from its re-call of the 5' RACE reads, without DNA. Listed are 100,000 to 150,000 distinct CDR3 sequences; 0.59% falls within the top ten. The sample consisted of naive CXCR3+ CD8+ T cells from blood. Regarding subset: CD45RO-CCR7+CD27+CD95- naive CD8+ T cells expressing CXCR3 (TNR3+). The receptors stem from a human donor in good health. Some clones in this sample may be carry-over from other donors' samples.

The chain is built from TRBV6-2 or TRBV6-3 and TRBJ2-1; the D gene TCRdb calls, TRBD1, cannot be checked with no DNA. Germline CDR1 MNHEY, CDR2 SVGEGT. The CDR3 contains 12 residues. CDR3 residues: CAGGGRIDEQFF.

The rearrangement links TRBV7-9 to TRBJ2-7; TCRdb's D call, TRBD2, is unchecked because there is no DNA. The germline gives CDR1 SEHNR, CDR2 FQNEAQ (reference sequence). The CDR3 has 16 residues. The CDR3 protein is CASSSATRVESYEQYF.

The chain has TRBV13 and TRBJ1-1. The CDR3 spans 11 residues. CDR1 and CDR2 from the germline V gene are PRHDT and FYEKMQ (reference sequence). The CDR3 loop is CASSTSPEGFF.

CDR3 amino acids: CAISEAFSYEQYF. The rearrangement uses TRBV10-3 and TRBJ2-7. Germline lookup yields CDR1 ENHRY and CDR2 SYGVKD. There are 13 residues in the CDR3.

The chain carries TRBV14 and TRBJ2-1; absent DNA, TCRdb's TRBD2 call cannot be checked. The CDR3 runs to 15 residues. Germline V lookup: CDR1 SGHDN, CDR2 FVKESK. The CDR3 loop reads CASSPSPGRGYEQFF.

The V and J genes are TRBV20-1 and TRBJ2-7; TCRdb lists TRBD2, though no DNA is available to test this call. The CDR3 runs 14 residues. Germline CDR1 and CDR2: DFQATT and SNEGSKA (reference sequence). This CDR3 is CSASLGLAGGEQYF.

V usage is TRBV29-1 and J usage is TRBJ1-4. Germline CDR1 reads SQVTM; CDR2 reads ANQGSEA. The CDR3 has 13 residues. The CDR3 is CSVHWGANEKLFF. Combining the CDR3 with reference TRBV29-1 and TRBJ1-4 gives the whole variable domain SAVISQKPSRDICQRGTSLTIQCQVDSQVTMMFWYRQQPGQSLTLIATANQGSEATYESGFVIDKFPISRPNLTFSTLTVSNMSPEDSSIYLCSVHWGANEKLFFGSGTQLSVL.

The gene calls are TRBV20-1 and TRBJ2-7. Germline V gives CDR1 DFQATT, CDR2 SNEGSKA (reference sequence). The CDR3 is 14 residues long. The CDR3 region is CSARGLSSSYEQYF.

V gene TRBV7-9 combines with J gene TRBJ1-3. In germline, CDR1 is SEHNR, CDR2 FQNEAQ (reference sequence). CDR3 size: 15 residues. The CDR3 spells CASSSFNLQGNTIYF.

This chain joins TRBV20-1 and TRBJ2-1. CDR1 and CDR2 (germline): DFQATT, SNEGSKA (reference sequence). This CDR3 region has 14 residues. Here the CDR3 reads CSARGSRFYNEQFF.

The rearrangement uses TRBV3-1 and TRBJ2-7; TCRdb gives TRBD1 as the D gene, but with no DNA this cannot be confirmed. The CDR3 covers 15 residues. From germline, CDR1 is LGHDT and CDR2 YNNKEL (reference sequence). CDR3: CASSHPGGGSYEQYF.

The CDR3 loop is CASSLVLGADTQYF. The V and J genes are TRBV7-2 and TRBJ2-3. The CDR3 totals 14 residues. CDR1 SGHTA and CDR2 FQGNSA come from the germline V gene.

The chain links TRBV7-9 to TRBJ1-5. Germline-derived CDR1 and CDR2 are SEHNR and FQNEAQ (reference sequence). The CDR3 has 17 amino acids. The CDR3 protein is CASSGSTFGEGNQPQHF.

This chain joins TRBV29-1 and TRBJ1-2. The CDR3 has 12 amino acids. Germline CDR1 is SQVTM and CDR2 is ANQGSEA. CDR3: CSVQGGKDGYTF.

The V call is TRBV7-8, the J call TRBJ1-6. Germline V gene sequence: CDR1 SGHVS, CDR2 FQNEAQ. The length of the CDR3 is 16 residues. CDR3 protein: CASSLADGIGYSPLHF.

CDR3 region: CASTHGQKETQYF. The chain employs TRBV6-5 and TRBJ2-5; TCRdb proposes TRBD1, but this gene call is untestable without DNA. CDR3 length equals 13 residues. Germline-derived CDR1 and CDR2 are MNHEY and SVGAGI.

The genes are TRBV18 and TRBJ2-1; no DNA is available, so the TRBD2 call from TCRdb remains unchecked. The CDR3 covers 18 residues. Germline CDR1 reads KGHSH; CDR2 reads LQKENI. CDR3 loop: CASSPGLAGVTQDNEQFF.

The J gene is TRBJ1-1, the V gene TRBV5-1; TCRdb's D call of TRBD1 is untestable without DNA. The germline CDR1 and CDR2 sequences are SGHRS and YFSETQ. The CDR3 contains 11 residues. This CDR3 is CASKEGAAAFF.

The chain is built from TRBV7-9 and TRBJ2-3; the D call of TRBD1 rests on TCRdb alone, since no DNA is present to check it. The CDR3 length is 16 residues. Germline V gives CDR1 SEHNR, CDR2 FQNEAQ (reference sequence). The CDR3 sequence: CASSLARGGSTDTQYF.

The CDR3 here is CASSSQVVNEQYF. The chain combines TRBV12-3 or TRBV12-4 with TRBJ2-7. The CDR3 is 13 residues long.

The CDR3 region is CASSYSPDRGDYGYTF. This chain connects TRBV6-6 to TRBJ1-2; checking the TCRdb D call of TRBD1 is not possible without DNA. The CDR3 is 16 residues long. CDR1 is MNHNY and CDR2 is SVGAGI in the germline V gene (reference sequence).

J is TRBJ2-1 and V is TRBV5-8. CDR3 length equals 12 residues. Germline V gene lookup returns CDR1 SGHTS and CDR2 YDEGEE. Here the CDR3 reads CASSSGHLGQFF.

J is TRBJ1-5 and V is TRBV3-1; as DNA is missing, the TRBD1 call by TCRdb cannot be tested. Germline V CDR1 and CDR2: LGHDT, YNNKEL (reference sequence). The CDR3 length is 18 residues. CDR3 sequence reads: CASSQDPIRGMGNQPQHF.

V is TRBV28 and J is TRBJ2-7; no DNA is available, so the TRBD2 call from TCRdb remains unchecked. The CDR3 contains 12 residues. Per germline, CDR1 MDHEN and CDR2 SYDVKM. Here the CDR3 reads CASSTSLYEQYF. Looking up the rest from reference TRBV28 and TRBJ2-7 gives the full variable domain: DVKVTQSSRYLVKRTGEKVFLECVQDMDHENMFWYRQDPGLGLRLIYFSYDVKMKEKGDIPEGYSVSREKKERFSLILESASTNQTSMYLCASSTSLYEQYFGPGTRLTVT.

The chain combines TRBV28 with TRBJ2-1; no DNA is available, so the TRBD2 call from TCRdb remains unchecked. The CDR3 spans 16 residues. The germline gives CDR1 MDHEN, CDR2 SYDVKM. The CDR3 loop is CASSLGWTSGSYEQFF.

The V and J genes are TRBV4-1 and TRBJ2-2; TCRdb's D call, TRBD2, is unchecked because there is no DNA. CDR3 length equals 18 residues. Germline assignment: CDR1 MGHRA and CDR2 YSYEKL. CDR3 in amino acids: CASSQEEAGLAGVGELFF.